This T cell receptor (beta chain) was identified in a study of regulatory T cells in long-lasting Graves disease. Arm-PCR of CDR3 regions and iRepertoire HTBI primers were used to build TCR beta libraries. TCRdb re-called the multiplex PCR reads with MiXCR, one entry per CDR3 protein. The table lists about 220,000 distinct CDR3 sequences, less than 20% of them singletons. There are 14 residues in the CDR3. J lost 7 bases, V lost 4 bases, and 9 bases had no gene match. This clonotype was detected ten times or more. Time point noted: newly diagnosed GD, antithyroid drugs for less than 3 months. RNA extracted from PBMCs served as the sequencing template. These sequences were also reported in another study, on T cells in Graves' hyperthyroidism and ophthalmopathy. That study adds: TCR CDR3 underwent first-round RT-PCR with the HTBI primer set. Most clonotypes that expanded in the thyroid above 0.001 also showed up in blood.

The TCR comes from a woman in her twenties or thirties with Graves disease. The genes are TRBV12-3 or TRBV12-4 and TRBJ2-7; 8 bases align to TRBD1. The sample in question was peripheral blood mononuclear cells (PBMCs), obtained at new diagnosis, from a patient treated with antithyroid drugs. The CDR3 nucleotides are TGTGCCAGCAGTTCTTTGACAGGGGTGGGTGAGCAGTACTTC. Protein: CASSSLTGVGEQYF.